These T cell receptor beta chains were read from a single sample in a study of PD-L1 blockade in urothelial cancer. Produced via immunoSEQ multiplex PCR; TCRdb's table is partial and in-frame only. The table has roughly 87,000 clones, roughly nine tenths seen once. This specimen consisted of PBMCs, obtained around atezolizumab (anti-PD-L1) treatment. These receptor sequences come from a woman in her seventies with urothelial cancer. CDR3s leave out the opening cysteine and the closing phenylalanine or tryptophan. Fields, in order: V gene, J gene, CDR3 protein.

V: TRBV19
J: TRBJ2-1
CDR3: ASRDRDRYNEQF

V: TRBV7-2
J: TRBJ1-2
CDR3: ASSAADMRYGYT

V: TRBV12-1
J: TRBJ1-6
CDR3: ASSQDRFSYNSPLH

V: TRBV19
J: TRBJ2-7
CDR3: ASSIGTSGIYEQY

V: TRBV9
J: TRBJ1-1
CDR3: ASSVRGTRDTEAF

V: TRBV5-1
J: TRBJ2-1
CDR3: ASSLRGEVVNEQF

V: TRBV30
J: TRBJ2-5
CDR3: AWTSGAGGRETQY

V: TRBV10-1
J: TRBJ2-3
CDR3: ASSTGLAGQN

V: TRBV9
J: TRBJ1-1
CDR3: ASSARDRGRNTEAF

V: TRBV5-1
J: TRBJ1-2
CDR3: ASSLDWRGDYGYT

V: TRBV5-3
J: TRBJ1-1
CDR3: ARSGTGDKEGTEAF

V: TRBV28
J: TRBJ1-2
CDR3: ASSLAGYYGYT

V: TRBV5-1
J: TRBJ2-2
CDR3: ASSLAGVITGELF

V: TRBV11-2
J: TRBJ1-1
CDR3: ASSATRQGEDTEAF

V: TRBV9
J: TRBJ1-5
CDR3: ATDRGRSNQPQH

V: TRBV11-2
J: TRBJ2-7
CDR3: ASSFDRAPYEQY

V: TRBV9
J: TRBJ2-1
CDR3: ASSVELAGGVGEQF

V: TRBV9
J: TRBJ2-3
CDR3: ASSAYRGRTDTQY

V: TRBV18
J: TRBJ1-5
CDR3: ASSPLQGQGQPQH

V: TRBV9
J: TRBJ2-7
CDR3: ASSVEWRSYEQY

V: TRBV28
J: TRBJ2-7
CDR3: ASSWSLTSVSH

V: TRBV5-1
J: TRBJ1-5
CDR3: ASSLFTGQGQPQH

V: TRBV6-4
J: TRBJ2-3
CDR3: ASSDSAGTDTQY

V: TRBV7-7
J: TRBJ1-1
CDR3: ASSPGPGSTEAF

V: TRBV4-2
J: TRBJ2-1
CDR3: ASSQELQGSYNEQF

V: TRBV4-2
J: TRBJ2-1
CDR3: ASSPAGGPLNEQF

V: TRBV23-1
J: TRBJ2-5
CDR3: ASSQTSGTQETQY

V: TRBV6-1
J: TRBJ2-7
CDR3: ASRTGGVSYEQY

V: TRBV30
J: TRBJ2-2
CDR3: AFGPGGTNTGELF

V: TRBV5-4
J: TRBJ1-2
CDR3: ASCSLPGKTYGYT

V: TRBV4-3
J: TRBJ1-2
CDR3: ASSPIRARGLYGYT

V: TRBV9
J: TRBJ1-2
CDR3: ASSVSQPGGAYYGYT

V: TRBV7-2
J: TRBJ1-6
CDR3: ASSLLGGTDYNSPLH

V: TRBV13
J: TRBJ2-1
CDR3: ASSSEVLRLAGVYNEQF

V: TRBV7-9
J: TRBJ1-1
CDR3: ASTPGGSAF

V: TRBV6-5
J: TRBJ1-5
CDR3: ASSPTGGSNQPQH

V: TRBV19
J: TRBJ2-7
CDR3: ASSIASGTGVLEQY

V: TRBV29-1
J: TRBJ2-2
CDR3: SVEEGAGAGELF

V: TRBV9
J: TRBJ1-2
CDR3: ASSDPRGASGYT